Listed below are T cell receptor beta chains from one sample, sequenced in a study of cytomegalovirus exposure and HLA in healthy donors. Profiled with immunoSEQ multiplex PCR; TCRdb holds only in-frame clones, not every one. The repertoire holds under 35,000 clones, with around two thirds as singletons. The sequenced material came from PBMCs. These TCRs come from a man in his forties or fifties in good health and CMV-seropositive. Each CDR3 is given with its conserved first and last residue. Clone size is given for some rows only: seen once, a few or many times, or a class if the clone is expanded.

size | J | V | CDR3
NA | TRBJ2-3 | TRBV2 | CASRNSGSRSDTQYF
NA | TRBJ2-5 | TRBV30 | CAWSADSQESQYF
NA | TRBJ1-1 | TRBV5-1 | CASTTENTEAFF
few | TRBJ2-1 | TRBV2 | CASSRDRGSSYNEQFF
NA | TRBJ1-1 | TRBV29-1 | CSVEGTGGTEAFF
medium-sized | TRBJ2-7 | TRBV9 | CASSPWTSGANEQYF
NA | TRBJ1-5 | TRBV19 | CASAMYRGDQPQHF
NA | TRBJ2-7 | TRBV28 | CASTTTGGSSYF
NA | TRBJ1-2 | TRBV5-1 | CASSPGQGRDYGYTF
NA | TRBJ1-1 | TRBV30 | CAWKSTTSEAFF
NA | TRBJ1-6 | TRBV5-4 | CASSSDRGYNSPLHF
NA | TRBJ1-1 | TRBV18 | CASSPQDRGKGAFF
few | TRBJ2-5 | TRBV9 | CASSVGGQKETQYF
NA | TRBJ1-2 | TRBV5-4 | CASSQGQVKTHGYTF
NA | TRBJ2-1 | TRBV5-6 | CASSPRTVFDEQFF
few | TRBJ1-5 | TRBV28 | CASSLFPPRGGNQPQHF
NA | TRBJ1-2 | TRBV4-3 | CASSLVGTGVDYGYTF
few | TRBJ2-3 | TRBV28 | CASSRLAGYKDTQYF
few | TRBJ2-5 | TRBV28 | CASSQRETQYF
once | TRBJ2-7 | TRBV6-5 | CASSYSAGGDYEQYF